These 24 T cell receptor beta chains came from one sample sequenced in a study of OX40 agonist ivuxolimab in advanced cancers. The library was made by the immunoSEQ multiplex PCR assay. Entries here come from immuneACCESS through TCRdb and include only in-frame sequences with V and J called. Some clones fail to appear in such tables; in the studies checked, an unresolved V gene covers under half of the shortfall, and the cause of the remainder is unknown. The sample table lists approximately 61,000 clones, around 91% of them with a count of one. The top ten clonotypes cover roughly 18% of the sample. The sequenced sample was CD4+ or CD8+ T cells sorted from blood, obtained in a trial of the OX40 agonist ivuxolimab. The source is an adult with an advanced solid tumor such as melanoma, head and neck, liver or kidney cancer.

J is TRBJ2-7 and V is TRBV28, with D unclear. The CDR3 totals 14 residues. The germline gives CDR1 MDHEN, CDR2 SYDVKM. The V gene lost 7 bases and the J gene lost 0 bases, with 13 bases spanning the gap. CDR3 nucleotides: TGTGCCAGCACTCCGCCGGGTTACTCCTACGAGCAGTACTTC. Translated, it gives CASTPPGYSYEQYF.

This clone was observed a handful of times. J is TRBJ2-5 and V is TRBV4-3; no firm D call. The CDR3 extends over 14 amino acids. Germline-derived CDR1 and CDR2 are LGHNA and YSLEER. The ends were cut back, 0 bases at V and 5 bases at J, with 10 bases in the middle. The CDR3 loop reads CASSQDLAAETQYF. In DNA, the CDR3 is TGCGCCAGCAGCCAAGATTTAGCAGCGGAGACCCAGTACTTC.

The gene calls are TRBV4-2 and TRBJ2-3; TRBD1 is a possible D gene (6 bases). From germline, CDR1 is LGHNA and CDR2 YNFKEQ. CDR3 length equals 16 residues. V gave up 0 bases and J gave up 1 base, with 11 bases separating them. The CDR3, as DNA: TGTGCCAGCAGCCAAGAGGGGGCTCGGGGCACAGATACGCAGTATTTT. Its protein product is CASSQEGARGTDTQYF.

The CDR3 bases are TGCGCCAGTGGAGCCACAGATACGCAGTATTTT. Translating gives CASGATDTQYF. The V gene is TRBV5-1, the J gene TRBJ2-3; D gene uncertain. Trimming pared 8 bases from V and 2 bases from J, leaving 6 bases between. Germline V CDR1 and CDR2: SGHRS, YFSETQ. The CDR3 runs to 11 residues. The full variable domain, in which reference TRBV5-1 and TRBJ2-3 provide the parts outside the CDR3, is KAGVTQTPRYLIKTRGQQVTLSCSPISGHRSVSWYQQTPGQGLQFLFEYFSETQRNKGNFPGRFSGRQFSNSRSEMNVSTLELGDSALYLCASGATDTQYFGPGTRLTVL.

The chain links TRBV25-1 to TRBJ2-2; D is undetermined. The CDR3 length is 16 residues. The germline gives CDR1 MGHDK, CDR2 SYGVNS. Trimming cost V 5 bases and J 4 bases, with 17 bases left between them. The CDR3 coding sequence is TGTGCCAGCAGTTTTTCTCGAGAAGGGCCCACCGGGGAGCTGTTTTTT. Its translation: CASSFSREGPTGELFF.

CDR3 in DNA: TGTGCCAGCAGTTCGGGACTTGAGGCTTTCTTT. This gives the protein CASSSGLEAFF. The J gene is TRBJ1-1, the V gene TRBV27; D may be TRBD1 (5 bases). V lost 4 bases and J 11 bases, leaving 11 bases between the germline ends. This CDR3 spans 11 amino acids. CDR1 and CDR2 from the germline V gene are MNHEY and SMNVEV (reference sequence).

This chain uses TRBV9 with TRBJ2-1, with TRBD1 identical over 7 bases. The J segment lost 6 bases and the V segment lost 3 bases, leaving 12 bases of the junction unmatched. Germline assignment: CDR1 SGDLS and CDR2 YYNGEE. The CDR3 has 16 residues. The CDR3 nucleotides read TGTGCCAGCAGCGCCAGTCCGGGACAGAGCTTCAATGAGCAGTTCTTC. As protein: CASSASPGQSFNEQFF.

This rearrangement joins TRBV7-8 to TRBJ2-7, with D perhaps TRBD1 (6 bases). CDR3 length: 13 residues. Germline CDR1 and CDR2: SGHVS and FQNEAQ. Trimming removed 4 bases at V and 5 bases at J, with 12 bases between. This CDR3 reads CASSSTTGNEQYF. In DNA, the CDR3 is TGTGCCAGCAGCTCGACAACAGGGAACGAGCAGTACTTC.

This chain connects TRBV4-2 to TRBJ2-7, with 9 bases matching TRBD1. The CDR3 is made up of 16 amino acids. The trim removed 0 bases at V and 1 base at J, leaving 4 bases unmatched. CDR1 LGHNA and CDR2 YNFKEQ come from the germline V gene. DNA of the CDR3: TGTGCCAGCAGCCAAGATCCCGACAGGGGGTCCTACGAGCAGTACTTC. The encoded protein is CASSQDPDRGSYEQYF.

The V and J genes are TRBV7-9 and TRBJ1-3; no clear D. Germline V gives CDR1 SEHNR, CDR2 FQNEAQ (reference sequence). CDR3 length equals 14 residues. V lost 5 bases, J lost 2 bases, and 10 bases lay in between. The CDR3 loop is CASSNPGPGNTIYF. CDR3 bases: TGTGCCAGCAGCAACCCGGGCCCTGGAAACACCATATATTTT.

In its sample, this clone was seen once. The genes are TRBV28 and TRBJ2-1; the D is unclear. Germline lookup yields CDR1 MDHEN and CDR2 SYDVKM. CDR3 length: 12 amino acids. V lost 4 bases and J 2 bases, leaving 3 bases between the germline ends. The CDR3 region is CASSYTYNEQFF. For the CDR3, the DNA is TGTGCCAGCAGTTACACCTACAATGAGCAGTTCTTC.

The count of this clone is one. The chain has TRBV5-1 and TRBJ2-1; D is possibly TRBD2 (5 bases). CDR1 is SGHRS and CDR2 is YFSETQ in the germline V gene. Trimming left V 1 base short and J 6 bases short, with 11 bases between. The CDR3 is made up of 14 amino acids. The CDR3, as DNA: TGCGCCAGCAGCTTGTTGGACTCAGGCAATGAGCAGTTCTTC. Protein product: CASSLLDSGNEQFF.

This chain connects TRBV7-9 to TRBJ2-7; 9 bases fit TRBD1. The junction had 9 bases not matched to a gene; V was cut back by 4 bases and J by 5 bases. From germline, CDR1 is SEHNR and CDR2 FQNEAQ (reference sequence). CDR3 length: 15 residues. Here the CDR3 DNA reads TGTGCCAGCAGCTCTACCGGGACAGGGATTGACGAGCAGTACTTC. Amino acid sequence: CASSSTGTGIDEQYF.

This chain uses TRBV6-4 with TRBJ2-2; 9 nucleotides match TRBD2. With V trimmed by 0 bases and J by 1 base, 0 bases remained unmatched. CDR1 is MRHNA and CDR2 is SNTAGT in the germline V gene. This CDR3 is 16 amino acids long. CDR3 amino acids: CASSDSLAGNTGELFF. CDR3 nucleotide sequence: TGTGCCAGCAGTGACTCACTAGCGGGGAACACCGGGGAGCTGTTTTTT.

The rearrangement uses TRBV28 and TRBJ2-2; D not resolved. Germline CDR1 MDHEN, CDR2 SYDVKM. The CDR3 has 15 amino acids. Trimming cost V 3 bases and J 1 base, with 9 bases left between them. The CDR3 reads CASSFLGLNTGELFF. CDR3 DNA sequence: TGTGCCAGCAGTTTCTTGGGGTTGAACACCGGGGAGCTGTTTTTT.

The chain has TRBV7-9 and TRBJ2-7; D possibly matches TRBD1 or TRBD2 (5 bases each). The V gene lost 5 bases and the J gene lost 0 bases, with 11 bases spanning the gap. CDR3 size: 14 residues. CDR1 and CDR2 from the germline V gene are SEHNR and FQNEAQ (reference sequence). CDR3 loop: CASSHRDHSYEQYF. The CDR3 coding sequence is TGTGCCAGCAGCCACCGGGACCACTCCTACGAGCAGTACTTC.

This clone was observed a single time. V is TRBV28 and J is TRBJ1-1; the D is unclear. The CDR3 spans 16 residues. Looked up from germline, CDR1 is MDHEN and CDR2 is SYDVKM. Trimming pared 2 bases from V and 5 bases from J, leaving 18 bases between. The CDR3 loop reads CASSLPKVGFYTEAFF. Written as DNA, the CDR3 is TGTGCCAGCAGTTTACCAAAGGTGGGCTTTTATACTGAAGCTTTCTTT.

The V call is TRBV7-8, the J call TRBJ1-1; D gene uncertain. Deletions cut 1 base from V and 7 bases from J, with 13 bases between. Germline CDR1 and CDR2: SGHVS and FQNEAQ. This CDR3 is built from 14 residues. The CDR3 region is CASSLDYSRSEAFF. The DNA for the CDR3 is TGTGCCAGCAGCTTAGATTATTCTAGGAGTGAAGCTTTCTTT.

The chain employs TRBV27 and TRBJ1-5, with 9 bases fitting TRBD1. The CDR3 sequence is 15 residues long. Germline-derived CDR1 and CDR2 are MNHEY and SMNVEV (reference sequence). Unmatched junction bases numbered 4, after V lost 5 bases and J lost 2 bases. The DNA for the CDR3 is TGTGCCAGCAGTAGGACAGGGGAGGGCAATCAGCCCCAGCATTTT. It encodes CASSRTGEGNQPQHF.

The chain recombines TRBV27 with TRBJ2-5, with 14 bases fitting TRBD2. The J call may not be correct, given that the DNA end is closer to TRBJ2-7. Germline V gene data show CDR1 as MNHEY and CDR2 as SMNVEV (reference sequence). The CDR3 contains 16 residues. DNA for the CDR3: TGTGCCAGCAGTTTAAGGGGACTAGCGGGAGTCCACGAGCAGTACTTC. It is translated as CASSLRGLAGVHEQYF.

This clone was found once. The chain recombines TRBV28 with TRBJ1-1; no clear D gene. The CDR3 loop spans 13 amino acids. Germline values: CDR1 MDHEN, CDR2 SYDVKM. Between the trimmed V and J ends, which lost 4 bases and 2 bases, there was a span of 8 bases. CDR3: CASSYLYNTEAFF. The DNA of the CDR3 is TGTGCCAGCAGTTACCTCTATAACACTGAAGCTTTCTTT.

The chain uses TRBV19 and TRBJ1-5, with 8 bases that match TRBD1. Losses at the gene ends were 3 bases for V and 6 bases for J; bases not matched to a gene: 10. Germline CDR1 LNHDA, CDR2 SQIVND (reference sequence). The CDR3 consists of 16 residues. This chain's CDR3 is CASSITGTGGRQPQHF. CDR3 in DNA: TGTGCCAGTAGTATCACCGGGACAGGAGGACGTCAGCCCCAGCATTTT.

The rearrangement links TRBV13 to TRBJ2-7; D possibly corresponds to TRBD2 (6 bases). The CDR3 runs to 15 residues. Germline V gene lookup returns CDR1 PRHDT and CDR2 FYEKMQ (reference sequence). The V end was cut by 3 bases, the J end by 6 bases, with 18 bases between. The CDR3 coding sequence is TGTGCCAGCAGCTTCGATGGGGCGGGACCGGTCGAGCAGTACTTC. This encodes CASSFDGAGPVEQYF. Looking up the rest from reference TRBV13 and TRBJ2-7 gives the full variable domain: AAGVIQSPRHLIKEKRETATLKCYPIPRHDTVYWYQQGPGQDPQFLISFYEKMQSDKGSIPDRFSAQQFSDYHSELNMSSLELGDSALYFCASSFDGAGPVEQYFGPGTRLTVT.

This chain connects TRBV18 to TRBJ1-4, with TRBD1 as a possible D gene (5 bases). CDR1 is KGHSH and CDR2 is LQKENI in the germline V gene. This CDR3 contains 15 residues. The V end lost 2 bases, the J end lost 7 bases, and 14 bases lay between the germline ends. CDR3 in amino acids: CASSPDTGYGEKLFF. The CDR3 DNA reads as TGTGCCAGCTCACCAGACACAGGATATGGTGAAAAACTGTTTTTT.